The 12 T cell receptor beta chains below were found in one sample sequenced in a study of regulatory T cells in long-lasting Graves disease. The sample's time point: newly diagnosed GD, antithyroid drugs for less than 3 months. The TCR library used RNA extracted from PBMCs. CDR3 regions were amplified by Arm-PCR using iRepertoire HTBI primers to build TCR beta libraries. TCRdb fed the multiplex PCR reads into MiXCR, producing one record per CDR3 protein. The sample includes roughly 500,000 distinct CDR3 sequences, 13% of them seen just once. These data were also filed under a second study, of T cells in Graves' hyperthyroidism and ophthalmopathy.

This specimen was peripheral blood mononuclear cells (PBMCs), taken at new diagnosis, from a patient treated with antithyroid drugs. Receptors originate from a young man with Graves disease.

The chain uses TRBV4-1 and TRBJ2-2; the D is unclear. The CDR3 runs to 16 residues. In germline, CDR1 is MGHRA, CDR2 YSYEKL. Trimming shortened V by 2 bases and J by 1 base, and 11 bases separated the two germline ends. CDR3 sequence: CASSQRWLVNTGELFF. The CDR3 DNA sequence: TGCGCCAGCAGCCAAAGGTGGCTAGTGAACACCGGGGAGCTGTTTTTT.

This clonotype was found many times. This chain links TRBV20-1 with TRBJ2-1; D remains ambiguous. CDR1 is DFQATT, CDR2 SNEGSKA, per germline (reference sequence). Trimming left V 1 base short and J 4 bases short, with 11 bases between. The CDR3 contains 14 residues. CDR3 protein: CSARVPDGYNEQFF. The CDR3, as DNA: TGCAGTGCTAGAGTCCCGGACGGGTACAATGAGCAGTTCTTC.

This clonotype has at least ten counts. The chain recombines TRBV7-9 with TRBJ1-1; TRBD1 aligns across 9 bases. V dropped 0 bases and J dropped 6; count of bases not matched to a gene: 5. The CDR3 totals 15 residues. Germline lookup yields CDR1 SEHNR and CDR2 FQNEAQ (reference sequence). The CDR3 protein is CASSLAGTGTSEAFF. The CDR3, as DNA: TGTGCCAGCAGCTTAGCAGGGACAGGGACGTCTGAAGCTTTCTTT.

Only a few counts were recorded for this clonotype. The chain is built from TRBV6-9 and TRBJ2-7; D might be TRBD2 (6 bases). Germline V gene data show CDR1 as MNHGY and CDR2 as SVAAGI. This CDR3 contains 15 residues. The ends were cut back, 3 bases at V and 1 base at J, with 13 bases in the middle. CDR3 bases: TGTGCCAGCAGTTACTCTGGCGGGGAGTCCTACGAGCAGTACTTC. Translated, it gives CASSYSGGESYEQYF.

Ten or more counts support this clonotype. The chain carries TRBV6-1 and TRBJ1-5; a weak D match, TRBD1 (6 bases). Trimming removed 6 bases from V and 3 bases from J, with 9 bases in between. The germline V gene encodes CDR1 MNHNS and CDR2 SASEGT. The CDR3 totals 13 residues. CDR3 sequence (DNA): TGTGCCAGCAGAACAGGGTACAATCAGCCCCAGCATTTT. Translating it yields CASRTGYNQPQHF.

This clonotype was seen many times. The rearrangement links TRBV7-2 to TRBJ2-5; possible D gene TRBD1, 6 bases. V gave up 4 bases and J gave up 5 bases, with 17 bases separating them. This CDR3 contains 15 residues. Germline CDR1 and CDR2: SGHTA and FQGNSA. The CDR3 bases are TGTGCCAGCAGCTACCACCCGACAGGACTGGAGACCCAGTACTTC. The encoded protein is CASSYHPTGLETQYF.

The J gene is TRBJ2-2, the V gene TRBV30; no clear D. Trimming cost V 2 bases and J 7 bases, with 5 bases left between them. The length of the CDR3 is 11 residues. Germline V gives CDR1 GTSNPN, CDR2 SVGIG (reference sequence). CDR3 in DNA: TGTGCCTGGAGTAGGGTCGGGGAGCTGTTTTTT. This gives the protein CAWSRVGELFF.

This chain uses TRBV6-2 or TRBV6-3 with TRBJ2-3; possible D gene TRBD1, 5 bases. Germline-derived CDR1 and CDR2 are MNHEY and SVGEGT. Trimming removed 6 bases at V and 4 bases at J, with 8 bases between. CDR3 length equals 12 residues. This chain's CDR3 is CASSEGADTQYF. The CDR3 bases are TGTGCCAGCAGCGAAGGGGCAGATACGCAGTATTTT.

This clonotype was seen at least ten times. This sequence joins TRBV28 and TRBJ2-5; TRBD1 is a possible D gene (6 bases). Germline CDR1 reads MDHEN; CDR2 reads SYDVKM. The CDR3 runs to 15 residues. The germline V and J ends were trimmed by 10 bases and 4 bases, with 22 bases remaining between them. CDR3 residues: CATRPRTVEGETQYF. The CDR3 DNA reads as TGTGCCACACGCCCGAGGACAGTCGAAGGAGAGACCCAGTACTTC.

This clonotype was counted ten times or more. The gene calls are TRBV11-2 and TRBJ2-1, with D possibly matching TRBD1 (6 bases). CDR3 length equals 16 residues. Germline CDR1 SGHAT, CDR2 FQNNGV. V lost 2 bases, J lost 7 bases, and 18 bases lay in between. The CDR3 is CASSLSQGFLGNEQFF. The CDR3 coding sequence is TGTGCCAGCAGCTTATCTCAGGGGTTTTTAGGGAATGAGCAGTTCTTC.

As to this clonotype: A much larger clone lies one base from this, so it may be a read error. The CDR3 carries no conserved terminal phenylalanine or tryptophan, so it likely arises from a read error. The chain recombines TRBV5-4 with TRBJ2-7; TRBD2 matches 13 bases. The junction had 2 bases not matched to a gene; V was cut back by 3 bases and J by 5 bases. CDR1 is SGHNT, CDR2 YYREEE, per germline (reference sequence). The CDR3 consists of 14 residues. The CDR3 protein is CASSSGLAGDEQYL. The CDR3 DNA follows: TGTGCCAGCAGCTCCGGACTAGCGGGAGACGAGCAGTACCTC.

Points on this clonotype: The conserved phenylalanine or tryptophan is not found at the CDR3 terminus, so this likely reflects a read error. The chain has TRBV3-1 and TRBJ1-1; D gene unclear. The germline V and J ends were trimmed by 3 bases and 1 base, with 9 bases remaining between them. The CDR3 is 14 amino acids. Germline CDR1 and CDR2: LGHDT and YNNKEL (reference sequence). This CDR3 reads CASSQGPPNTEAFL. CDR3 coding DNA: TGTGCCAGCAGCCAGGGCCCTCCGAACACTGAAGCTTTCCTT.